This T cell receptor (beta chain) was sequenced for a study of blood T cells in healthy people across ages. Sample-barcoded 5' priming and a J-beta primer mix drove a second PCR of roughly 6 to 12 cycles. Each CDR3 protein is one row after TCRdb ran MiXCR on the 5' RACE reads. This table has approximately 1,000,000 distinct CDR3 sequences, more than 30% appearing once. With V trimmed by 1 base and J by 0 bases, 5 bases remained unmatched. In germline, CDR1 is MGHRA, CDR2 YSYEKL. The CDR3 runs to 17 residues. Sequencing used blood. V usage is TRBV4-1 and J usage is TRBJ2-3, with TRBD2 identical over 9 bases. The source of this sequence is a young man in good health. DNA for the CDR3: TGCGCCAGCAGCCAAGTAGGGACTAGCAAGAGCACAGATACGCAGTATTTT. Amino acid sequence: CASSQVGTSKSTDTQYF.